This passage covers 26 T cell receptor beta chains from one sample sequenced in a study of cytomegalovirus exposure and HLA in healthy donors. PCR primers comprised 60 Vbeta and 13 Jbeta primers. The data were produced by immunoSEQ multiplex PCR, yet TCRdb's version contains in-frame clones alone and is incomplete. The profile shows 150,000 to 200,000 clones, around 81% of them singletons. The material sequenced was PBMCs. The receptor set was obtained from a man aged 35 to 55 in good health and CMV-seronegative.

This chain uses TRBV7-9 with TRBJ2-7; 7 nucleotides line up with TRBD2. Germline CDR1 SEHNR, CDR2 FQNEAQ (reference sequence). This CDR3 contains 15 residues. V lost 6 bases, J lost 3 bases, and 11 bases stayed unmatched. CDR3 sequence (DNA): TGTGCCAGCAGTCTTCTAGTGGGAGGGGACTACGAGCAGTACTTC. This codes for CASSLLVGGDYEQYF. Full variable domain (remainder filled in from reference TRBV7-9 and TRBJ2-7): DTGVSQNPRHKITKRGQNVTFRCDPISEHNRLYWYRQTLGQGPEFLTYFQNEAQLEKSRLLSDRFSAERPKGSFSTLEIQRTEQGDSAMYLCASSLLVGGDYEQYFGPGTRLTVT.

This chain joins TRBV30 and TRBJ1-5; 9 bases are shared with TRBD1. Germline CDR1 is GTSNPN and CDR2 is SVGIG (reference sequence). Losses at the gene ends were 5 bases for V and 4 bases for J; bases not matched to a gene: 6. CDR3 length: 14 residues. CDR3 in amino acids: CAWAAGTGNQPQHF. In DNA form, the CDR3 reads TGTGCCTGGGCGGCCGGGACAGGGAATCAGCCCCAGCATTTT.

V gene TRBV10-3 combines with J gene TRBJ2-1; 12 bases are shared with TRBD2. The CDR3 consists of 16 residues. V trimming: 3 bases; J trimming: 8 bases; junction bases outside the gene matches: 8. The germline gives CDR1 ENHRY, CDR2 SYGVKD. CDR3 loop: CAISESSGRALDEQFF. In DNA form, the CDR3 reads TGTGCCATCAGTGAATCTAGCGGGAGGGCCTTAGATGAGCAGTTCTTC.

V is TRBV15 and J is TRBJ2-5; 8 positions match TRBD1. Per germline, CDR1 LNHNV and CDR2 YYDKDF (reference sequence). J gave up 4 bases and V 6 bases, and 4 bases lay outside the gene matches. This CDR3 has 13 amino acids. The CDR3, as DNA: TGTGCCACCAGTTCGACAGGGGCAGAGACCCAGTACTTC. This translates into CATSSTGAETQYF.

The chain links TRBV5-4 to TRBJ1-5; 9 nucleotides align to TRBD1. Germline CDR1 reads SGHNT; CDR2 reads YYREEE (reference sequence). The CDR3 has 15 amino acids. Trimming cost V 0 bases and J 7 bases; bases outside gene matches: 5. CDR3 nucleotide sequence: TGTGCCAGCAGCTTGGCGGGGACAGGGAGCCAGCCCCAGCATTTT. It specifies CASSLAGTGSQPQHF. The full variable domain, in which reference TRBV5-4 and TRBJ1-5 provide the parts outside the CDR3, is ETGVTQSPTHLIKTRGQQVTLRCSSQSGHNTVSWYQQALGQGPQFIFQYYREEENGRGNFPPRFSGLQFPNYSSELNVNALELDDSALYLCASSLAGTGSQPQHFGDGTRLSIL.

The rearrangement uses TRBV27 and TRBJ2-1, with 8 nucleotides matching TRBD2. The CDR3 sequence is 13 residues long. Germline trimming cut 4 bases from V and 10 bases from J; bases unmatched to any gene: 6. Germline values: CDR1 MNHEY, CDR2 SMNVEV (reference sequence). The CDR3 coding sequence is TGTGCCAGCAGTTCCGGACTAGCAGGCGAGCAGTTCTTC. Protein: CASSSGLAGEQFF.

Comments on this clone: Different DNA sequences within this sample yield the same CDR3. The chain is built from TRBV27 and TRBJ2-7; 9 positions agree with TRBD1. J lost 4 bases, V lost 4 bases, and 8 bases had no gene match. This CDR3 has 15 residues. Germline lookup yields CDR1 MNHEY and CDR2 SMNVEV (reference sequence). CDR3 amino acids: CASSSPGQGYYEQYF. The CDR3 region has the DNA TGTGCCAGCAGTTCCCCGGGACAGGGCTATTACGAGCAGTACTTC.

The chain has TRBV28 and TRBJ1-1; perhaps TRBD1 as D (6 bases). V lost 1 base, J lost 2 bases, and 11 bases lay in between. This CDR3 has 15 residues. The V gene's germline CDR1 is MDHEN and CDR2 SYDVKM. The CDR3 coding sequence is TGTGCCAGCAGTTTATTCCGGACAGTCAACACTGAAGCTTTCTTT. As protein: CASSLFRTVNTEAFF.

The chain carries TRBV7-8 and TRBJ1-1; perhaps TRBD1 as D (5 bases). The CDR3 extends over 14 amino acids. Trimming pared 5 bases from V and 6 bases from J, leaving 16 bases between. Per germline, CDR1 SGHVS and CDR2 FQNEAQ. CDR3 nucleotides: TGTGCCAGCAGCGCCCGGGACGGGGGAGCTGAAGCTTTCTTT. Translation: CASSARDGGAEAFF. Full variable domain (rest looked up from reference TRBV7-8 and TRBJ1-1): GAGVSQSPRYKVAKRGQDVALRCDPISGHVSLFWYQQALGQGPEFLTYFQNEAQLDKSGLPSDRFFAERPEGSVSTLKIQRTQQEDSAVYLCASSARDGGAEAFFGQGTRLTVV.

CDR3 amino acids: CASSFPNSNYGYTF. The CDR3 coding sequence is TGTGCCAGCAGTTTTCCAAACAGCAACTATGGCTACACCTTC. The V call is TRBV28, the J call TRBJ1-2; D is unclear. The CDR3 has 14 residues. Deletions cut 3 bases from V and 2 bases from J, with 10 bases between. The germline CDR1 and CDR2 sequences are MDHEN and SYDVKM.

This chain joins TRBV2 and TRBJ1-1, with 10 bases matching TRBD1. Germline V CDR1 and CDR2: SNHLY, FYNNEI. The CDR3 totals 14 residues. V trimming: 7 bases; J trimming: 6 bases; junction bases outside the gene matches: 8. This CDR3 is CASIRDRGFSEAFF. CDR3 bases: TGTGCCAGCATTAGGGACAGGGGTTTTTCTGAAGCTTTCTTT.

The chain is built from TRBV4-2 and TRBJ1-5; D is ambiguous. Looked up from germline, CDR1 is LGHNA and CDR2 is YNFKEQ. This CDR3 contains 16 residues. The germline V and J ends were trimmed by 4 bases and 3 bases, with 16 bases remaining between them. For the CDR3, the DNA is TGTGCCAGCAGCCCCTACCTAGACGAGCTCAATCAGCCCCAGCATTTT. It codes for CASSPYLDELNQPQHF.

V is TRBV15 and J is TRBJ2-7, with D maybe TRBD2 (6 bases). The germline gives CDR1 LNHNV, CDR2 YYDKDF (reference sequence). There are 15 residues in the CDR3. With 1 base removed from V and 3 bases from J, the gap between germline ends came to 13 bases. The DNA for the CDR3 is TGTGCCACCAGCAGAGTGGAGGGAACGAACTACGAGCAGTACTTC. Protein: CATSRVEGTNYEQYF.

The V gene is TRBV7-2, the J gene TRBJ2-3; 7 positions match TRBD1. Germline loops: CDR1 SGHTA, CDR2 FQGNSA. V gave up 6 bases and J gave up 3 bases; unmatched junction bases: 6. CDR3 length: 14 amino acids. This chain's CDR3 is CASSRGRGTDTQYF. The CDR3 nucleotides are TGTGCCAGCAGTCGAGGCAGGGGGACAGATACGCAGTATTTT.

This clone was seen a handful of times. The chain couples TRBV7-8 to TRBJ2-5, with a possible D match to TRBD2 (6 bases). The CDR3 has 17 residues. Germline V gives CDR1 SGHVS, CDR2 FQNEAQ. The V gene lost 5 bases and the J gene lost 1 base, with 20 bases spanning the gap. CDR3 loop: CASSPRGIGAPQETQYF. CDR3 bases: TGTGCCAGCAGCCCCCGGGGGATCGGGGCCCCCCAAGAGACCCAGTACTTC. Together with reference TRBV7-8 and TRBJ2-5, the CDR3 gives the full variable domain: GAGVSQSPRYKVAKRGQDVALRCDPISGHVSLFWYQQALGQGPEFLTYFQNEAQLDKSGLPSDRFFAERPEGSVSTLKIQRTQQEDSAVYLCASSPRGIGAPQETQYFGPGTRLLVL.

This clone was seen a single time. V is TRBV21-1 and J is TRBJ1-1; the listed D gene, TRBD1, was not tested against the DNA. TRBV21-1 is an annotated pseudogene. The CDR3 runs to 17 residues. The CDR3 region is CASSYPRDGRTEFEAFF. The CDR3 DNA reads TGTGCCAGCAGCTACCCCCGGGACGGACGGACAGAATTTGAAGCTTTCTTT.

The CDR3 sequence: CASSRSGDNTEAFF. The CDR3 coding sequence is TGCGCCAGCAGCCGATCAGGGGATAACACTGAAGCTTTCTTT. J is TRBJ1-1 and V is TRBV5-1; weak D call: TRBD1 (6 bases). This CDR3 spans 14 amino acids. CDR1 is SGHRS and CDR2 is YFSETQ in the germline V gene. V lost 4 bases to trimming and J lost 2 bases, with 12 bases between them.

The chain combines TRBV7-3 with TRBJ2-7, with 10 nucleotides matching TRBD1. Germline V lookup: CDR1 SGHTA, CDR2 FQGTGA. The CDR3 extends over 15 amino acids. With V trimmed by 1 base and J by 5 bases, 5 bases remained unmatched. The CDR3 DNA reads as TGTGCCAGCAGCTTAATTCCGGGACAGGGGAACGAGCAGTACTTC. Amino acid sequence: CASSLIPGQGNEQYF.

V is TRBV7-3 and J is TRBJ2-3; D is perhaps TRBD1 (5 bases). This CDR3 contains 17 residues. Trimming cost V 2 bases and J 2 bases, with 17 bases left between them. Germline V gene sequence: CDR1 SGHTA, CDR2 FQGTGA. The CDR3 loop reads CASSLGVTPGLTDTQYF. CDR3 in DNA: TGTGCCAGCAGCTTAGGAGTAACGCCAGGGCTCACAGATACGCAGTATTTT.

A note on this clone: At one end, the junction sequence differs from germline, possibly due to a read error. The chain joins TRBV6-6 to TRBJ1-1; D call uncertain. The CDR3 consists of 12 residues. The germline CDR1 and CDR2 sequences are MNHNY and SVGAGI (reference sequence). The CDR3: CASSYSNGEAFF. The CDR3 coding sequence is TGTGCCAGCAGTTACTCGAATGGTGAAGCCTTCTTT.

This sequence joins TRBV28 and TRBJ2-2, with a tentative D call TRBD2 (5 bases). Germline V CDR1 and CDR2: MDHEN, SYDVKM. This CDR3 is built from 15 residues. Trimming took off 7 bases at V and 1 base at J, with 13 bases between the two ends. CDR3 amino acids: CASTWGDRNTGELFF. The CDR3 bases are TGTGCCAGCACCTGGGGAGATAGGAACACCGGGGAGCTGTTTTTT.

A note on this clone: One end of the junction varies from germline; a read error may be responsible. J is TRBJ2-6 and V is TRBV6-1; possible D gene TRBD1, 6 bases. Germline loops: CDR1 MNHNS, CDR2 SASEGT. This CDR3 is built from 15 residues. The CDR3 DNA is TGTGCCAGCAGTGTAGACAGGTACTGGGCCAACGGCCTGACTTTC. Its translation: CASSVDRYWANGLTF.

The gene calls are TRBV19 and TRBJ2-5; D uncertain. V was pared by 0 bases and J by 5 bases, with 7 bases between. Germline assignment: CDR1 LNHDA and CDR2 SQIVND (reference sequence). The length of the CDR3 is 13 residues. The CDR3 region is CASSIDRWETQYF. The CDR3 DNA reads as TGTGCCAGTAGTATAGATCGGTGGGAGACCCAGTACTTC.

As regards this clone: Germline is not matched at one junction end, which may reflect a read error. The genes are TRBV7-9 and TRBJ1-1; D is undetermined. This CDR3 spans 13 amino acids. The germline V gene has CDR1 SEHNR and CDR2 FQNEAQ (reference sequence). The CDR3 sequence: CSSSLKFETEAFF. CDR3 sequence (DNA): TGTTCCAGCAGCTTAAAATTTGAGACTGAAGCTTTCTTT.

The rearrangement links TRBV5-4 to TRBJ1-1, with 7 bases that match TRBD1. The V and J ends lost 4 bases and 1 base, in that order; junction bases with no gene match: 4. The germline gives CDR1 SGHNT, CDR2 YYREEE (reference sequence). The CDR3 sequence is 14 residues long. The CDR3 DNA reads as TGTGCCAGCAGCCCGGGACAGAGGAACACTGAAGCTTTCTTT. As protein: CASSPGQRNTEAFF.

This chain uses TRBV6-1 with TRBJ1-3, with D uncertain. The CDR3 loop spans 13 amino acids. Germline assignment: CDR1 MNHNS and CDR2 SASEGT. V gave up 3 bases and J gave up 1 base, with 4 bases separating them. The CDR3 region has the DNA TGTGCCAGCAGTGACCGTTCTGGAAACACCATATATTTT. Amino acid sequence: CASSDRSGNTIYF.